Given below is one TCR beta chain in context. Antigen specificity is unknown. Noted time point: newly diagnosed, previously untreated cHL patient sample. Magnetic negative selection purified CD4+ T cells from thawed PBMCs. The junction had 5 bases not matched to a gene; V was cut back by 5 bases and J by 5 bases. The germline V gene encodes CDR1 SGHTA and CDR2 FQGTGA. This CDR3 contains 16 residues. This sample was included in a study of PD-1 blockade in classical Hodgkin lymphoma. Regarding the study as a whole: Possibly reflecting disease activity or prior therapy, repertoire differences have causes that remain undefined.

This table comes from immunoSEQ multiplex PCR, and its TCRdb copy is limited to in-frame clones, with some not included. The sample has 20,000 to 25,000 clones; more than 80% are singletons. The sequence was obtained from a human donor with classical Hodgkin lymphoma. The chain combines TRBV7-3 with TRBJ2-1, with 14 bases lining up with TRBD2. The sequenced sample was CD4+ T cells from blood. The CDR3 nucleotides are TGTGCCAGCAGCCCGGGGACTAGCGGGGGCCACAATGAGCAGTTCTTC. Residues: CASSPGTSGGHNEQFF. The variable domain in full, completed from reference TRBV7-3 and TRBJ2-1, reads GAGVSQTPSNKVTEKGKYVELRCDPISGHTALYWYRQSLGQGPEFLIYFQGTGAADDSGLPNDRFFAVRPEGSVSTLKIQRTERGDSAVYLCASSPGTSGGHNEQFFGPGTRLTVL.